This T cell receptor beta chain came from a study of blood T cell repertoires in COVID-19. The wider study: Sources were T cells, B-cell-depleted T cells, or PBMCs; the material itself was cDNA or gDNA.

The CDR3 extends over 14 amino acids. The V end lost 4 bases, the J end lost 7 bases, and 16 bases lay between the germline ends. Germline-derived CDR1 and CDR2 are MDHEN and SYDVKM. Recruits, aged roughly 18 to 90 years, lived in approximately 26 US areas. Two negative PCRs, clearance, or symptom resolution characterized the recovered Cohort 3 donors. The assay was immunoSEQ multiplex PCR, and TCRdb's table has in-frame clones only and misses some. This sample carries about 200,000 clones, roughly nine tenths of them seen once, and the ten largest clones take approximately 8.2%. This chain joins TRBV28 and TRBJ1-2; D gene unclear. This clonotype originated in a woman under 30 who had recovered from COVID-19. Sequenced input: PBMCs or T cells enriched from blood (not recorded which). CDR3 bases: TGTGCCAGCAGTTCAGGTATCGGGGTTCGTGGCTACACCTTC. Protein sequence: CASSSGIGVRGYTF.